The 10 T cell receptor beta chains below all came from one sample that was sequenced in a study of chemoradiotherapy in HPV16-positive cancers. Measured with immunoSEQ multiplex PCR; TCRdb has only the in-frame clones, and not every one. The sample has about 22,000 clones, just under 75% seen once. Sampling was performed from a patient who underwent chemoradiotherapy. Every receptor here comes from a human donor with HPV-associated anogenital cancer.

The rearrangement links TRBV29-1 to TRBJ1-1; TRBD1 is a possible D gene (5 bases). V was trimmed by 7 bases and J by 0 bases, leaving 9 bases between them. Germline values: CDR1 SQVTM, CDR2 ANQGSEA. The CDR3 has 12 amino acids. The CDR3 region is CSEGTLNTEAFF. As DNA, the CDR3 is TGCAGCGAAGGGACCTTGAACACTGAAGCTTTCTTT.

The chain carries TRBV29-1 and TRBJ2-2; D possibly uses TRBD1 or TRBD2 (5 bases each). The germline CDR1 and CDR2 sequences are SQVTM and ANQGSEA. V shed 1 base and J shed 5 bases, with 23 bases lying between them. The CDR3 covers 18 residues. The CDR3 coding sequence is TGCAGCGTTGAAGTCGTCCGTGCTTTATCGGGGCAAACCGGGGAGCTGTTTTTT. Translating it yields CSVEVVRALSGQTGELFF.

The rearrangement joins TRBV28 to TRBJ2-1; 7 bases are shared with TRBD2. V was clipped by 2 bases and J by 7 bases; unmatched bases: 8. Germline assignment: CDR1 MDHEN and CDR2 SYDVKM. The CDR3 is 15 residues long. This CDR3 is CASSLGGGEGNEQFF. CDR3 nucleotide sequence: TGTGCCAGCAGTTTAGGGGGAGGGGAAGGGAATGAGCAGTTCTTC.

The rearrangement links TRBV5-1 to TRBJ2-3; D not certain. V gave up 0 bases and J gave up 3 bases, with 11 bases separating them. This CDR3 region has 15 residues. Looked up from germline, CDR1 is SGHRS and CDR2 is YFSETQ. The CDR3 loop reads CASSLAPDPTDTQYF. The CDR3 bases are TGCGCCAGCAGCTTGGCACCCGATCCAACAGATACGCAGTATTTT.

This clone was counted only a few times. V gene TRBV4-2 combines with J gene TRBJ1-4, with 11 bases matching TRBD1. The CDR3 has 16 residues. Trimming at V came to 4 bases and at J to 8 bases, leaving 9 bases not matched to a gene. CDR1 is LGHNA and CDR2 is YNFKEQ in the germline V gene. The CDR3 reads CASSRGQGAAQEKLFF. The CDR3 nucleotides are TGTGCCAGCAGCCGAGGACAGGGGGCGGCCCAGGAAAAACTGTTTTTT.

This chain links TRBV7-9 with TRBJ1-4; 9 positions match TRBD1. The germline V gene encodes CDR1 SEHNR and CDR2 FQNEAQ (reference sequence). The CDR3 extends over 13 amino acids. V lost 4 bases to trimming and J lost 8 bases; unmatched junction nucleotides: 2. CDR3 in amino acids: CASSSTGGEKLFF. The CDR3, as DNA: TGTGCCAGCAGCTCGACAGGGGGGGAAAAACTGTTTTTT.

This clone was detected only once. The V call is TRBV10-2, the J call TRBJ1-1; D is unclear. The V gene's germline CDR1 is WSHSY and CDR2 SAAADI. V gave up 3 bases and J gave up 11 bases, with 10 bases separating them. This CDR3 contains 11 residues. The DNA of the CDR3 is TGCGCCAGCAGTGACAGAGTTGGGGCTTTCTTT. It codes for CASSDRVGAFF.

The J gene is TRBJ2-2, the V gene TRBV6-6; TRBD1 matches 8 bases. The CDR3 has 16 residues. The trim removed 5 bases at V and 1 base at J, leaving 6 bases unmatched. Germline assignment: CDR1 MNHNY and CDR2 SVGAGI (reference sequence). In DNA, the CDR3 is TGTGCCAGCAGTCCTGACAGGGGACTGAACACCGGGGAGCTGTTTTTT. Protein: CASSPDRGLNTGELFF.

The genes are TRBV11-3 and TRBJ1-1; D is ambiguous. From germline, CDR1 is SGHNT and CDR2 YENEEA. V was trimmed by 0 bases and J by 9 bases, leaving 5 bases between them. The CDR3 is 11 residues long. The CDR3 coding sequence is TGTGCCAGCAGCTTAGACAGGCAAGCTTTCTTT. Encoded protein: CASSLDRQAFF.

V gene TRBV28 combines with J gene TRBJ1-2, with no clear D. V dropped 5 bases and J dropped 3 bases, with 10 bases sitting between them. The CDR3 length is 13 residues. Germline V gives CDR1 MDHEN, CDR2 SYDVKM. The CDR3 region is CASSTPPYYGYTF. CDR3 DNA sequence: TGTGCCAGCAGTACTCCCCCCTACTATGGCTACACCTTC.